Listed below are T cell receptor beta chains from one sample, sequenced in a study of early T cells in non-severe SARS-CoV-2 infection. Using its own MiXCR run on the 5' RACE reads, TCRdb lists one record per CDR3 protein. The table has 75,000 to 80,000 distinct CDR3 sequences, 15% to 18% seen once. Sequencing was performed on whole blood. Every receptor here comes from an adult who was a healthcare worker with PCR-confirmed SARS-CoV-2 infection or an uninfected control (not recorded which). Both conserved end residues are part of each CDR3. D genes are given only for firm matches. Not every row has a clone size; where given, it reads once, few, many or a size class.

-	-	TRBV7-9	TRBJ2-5	TGTGCCAGCTTCCCAACGACAGGCCAAGAGACCCAGTACTTC	CASFPTTGQETQYF
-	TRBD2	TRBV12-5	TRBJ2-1	TGTGCTAGTGGCCGCGGACTAGCCTATGAGCAGTTCTTC	CASGRGLAYEQFF
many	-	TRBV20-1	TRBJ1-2	TGCAGTGCTTCCTCCTATGGCTACACCTTC	CSASSYGYTF
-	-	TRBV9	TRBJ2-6	TGTGCCAGCAGCCCTATGAGAACTGGGGCCAACGTCCTGACTTTC	CASSPMRTGANVLTF
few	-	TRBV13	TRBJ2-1	TGTGCCAGCAGTCTGGAGGGAAGCTCCTACAATGAGCAGTTCTTC	CASSLEGSSYNEQFF
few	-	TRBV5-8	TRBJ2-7	TGTGCCAGCAGCCCGACACGGTCGGTCGAGCAGTACTTC	CASSPTRSVEQYF
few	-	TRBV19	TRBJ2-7	TGTGCCAGTAGCCCCGACGTTTCCTACGAGCAGTACTTC	CASSPDVSYEQYF
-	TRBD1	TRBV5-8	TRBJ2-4	TGTGCCAGCAGCCCCCCGGGGACAGGCTACATTCAGTACTTC	CASSPPGTGYIQYF
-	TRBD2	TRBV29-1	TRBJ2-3	TGCAGCCTTAGCGGGGGGAAGACAGATACGCAGTATTTT	CSLSGGKTDTQYF
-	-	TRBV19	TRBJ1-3	TGTGCCAGTCGCCCCTCTAGCCGGGGCTCTGGAAACACCATATATTTT	CASRPSSRGSGNTIYF
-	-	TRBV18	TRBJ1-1	TGTGCCAGCTCACCTATCTCAAGGAACACTGAAGCTTTCTTT	CASSPISRNTEAFF
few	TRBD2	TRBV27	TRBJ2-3	TGTGCCAGCAGTTCGGGACTAGCGGGAGGGCCCACAGATACGCAGTATTTT	CASSSGLAGGPTDTQYF
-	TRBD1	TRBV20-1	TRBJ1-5	TGCAGTGCAGACCGGGACAGAATCAATCAGCCCCAGCATTTT	CSADRDRINQPQHF
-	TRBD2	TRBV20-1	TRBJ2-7	TGCAGTACTAGAAACAGAGTTTTGGCGGGAGTTGGAAACGAGCAGTACTTC	CSTRNRVLAGVGNEQYF
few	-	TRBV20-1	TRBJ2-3	TGCAGTGCTAGATCCTCCCTCCATAGCACAGATACGCAGTATTTT	CSARSSLHSTDTQYF
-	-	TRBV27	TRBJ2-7	TGTGCCAGCAGTTGGGCAGCCTCCTACGAGCAGTACTTC	CASSWAASYEQYF
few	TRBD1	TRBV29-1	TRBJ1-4	TGCAGCGTTCCGACAGGGGAGGGCGAAAAACTGTTTTTT	CSVPTGEGEKLFF
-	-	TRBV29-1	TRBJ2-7	TGCAGCGTCCGTAAGGAGGCCTACGAGCAGTACTTC	CSVRKEAYEQYF
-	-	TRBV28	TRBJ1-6	TGTGCCAGCAGCAACATTTCACCCCTCCACTTT	CASSNISPLHF
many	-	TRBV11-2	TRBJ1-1	TGTGCCAGCAGCTCCCTAATGGGCTTGGGGGACACTGAAGCTTTCTTT	CASSSLMGLGDTEAFF
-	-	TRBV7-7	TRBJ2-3	TGTGCTAGCAGTCGTACAGGGAAAGGGTGCCCTAGCACAGATACGCAGTATTTT	CASSRTGKGCPSTDTQYF